This entry concerns a single TCR beta chain. No cognate antigen has been identified for it. Per-nucleotide qualities are absent, and no much larger clonotype sits a single base away. V ends up 0 bases short and J 0 bases short, with an unmatched junction base count of 9. The CDR3 sequence holds 19 residues, the cysteine and phenylalanine included. Kept here is only the CDR3 DNA, which spans 57 bases and is read in frame from base 1. CDR1 and CDR2 are read off the germline V gene as SGHRS and YFSETQ. This sample was taken from a study of blood T cell repertoires in COVID-19 (dated by TCRdb to 2018 to 2020). Broadly, across the study: Samples from collaborators originated in the United States, Italy and Spain and spanned both the acute and convalescent phases of COVID-19. Where HLA class I and class II types were available, the types were taken from metadata supplied by the sample provider, not from assay-based typing. The material from the prospective study consisted of cDNA or gDNA derived from T cells, B-cell-depleted T cells, or PBMCs. The repertoires were made available in a free public database intended to serve as a resource for research on the immune response to SARS-CoV-2. The sample metadata nearly always contained a de-identified subject ID, COVID-19 status, age in years and sex. The samples were drawn from two sources: the first 160 participants of the ongoing ImmuneRACE study, and 1,000 to 1,500 subjects contributed by 6 global collaborators. Subjects who had been exposed to COVID-19, were actively infected with it, or had recovered from it provided the deeply sampled blood TCRbeta repertoires that made up the dataset.

TCRbeta CDR3 regions were amplified from genomic DNA using the immunoSEQ Assay, a bias-controlled multiplex PCR. On the authors' methods: The number of nucleated cells in each sample was estimated by amplification of reference gene primers within the assay. To quantify the absolute abundance of each unique TCRbeta CDR3 rearrangement, sequence reads were collapsed and filtered. For each sample, productive Simpson clonality was calculated as the square root of Simpson's diversity index over productive rearrangements. TCRdb re-hosts the immuneACCESS table, in-frame sequences only. Its copies lack some clones; in the studies checked, an unresolved V gene accounts for under half of them, and the cause for the rest is not known. V and J calls plus clone size are reproduced from that table; the DNA served to infer D and trimming. This sample gives around 74,000 clones in total; approximately 90% of them show up just once. The ten largest account for 4% to 5.5% of the sample.

Each collaborating institution followed its own protocols to collect whole blood in K2EDTA tubes. For TCRbeta analysis, collaborators shipped samples as frozen whole blood, isolated PBMCs, or DNA extracted from either of those sample types. What the research found in general, with its limitations: Clinical and demographic metadata were provided uncurated, with the amount varying by source and participant.

Recombination joined TRBV5-1 with TRBJ2-5; 12 central nucleotides agree with TRBD2. Source material: peripheral blood. This TCR was sampled from a man aged 50 to 60 with active COVID-19. DNA sequence: TGCGCCAGCAGCTTGGGTTTTCTAGCGGGAGGGGTGTACCAAGAGACCCAGTACTTC. Its protein reads: CASSLGFLAGGVYQETQYF. With all but the CDR3 taken from the reference TRBV5-1 and TRBJ2-5 genes, the full variable domain is: KAGVTQTPRYLIKTRGQQVTLSCSPISGHRSVSWYQQTPGQGLQFLFEYFSETQRNKGNFPGRFSGRQFSNSRSEMNVSTLELGDSALYLCASSLGFLAGGVYQETQYFGPGTRLLVL.